This entry lists 19 T cell receptor beta chains sequenced from one sample in a study of early T cells in non-severe SARS-CoV-2 infection (dated by TCRdb to the early 2020s). The receptor library was made with 5' RACE. The listed sequencing device is NextSeq 500. TCRdb redid the processing of the public reads, applying fastp at Q25 and MiXCR, and retained in-frame beta chains. One record per CDR3 amino acid sequence lists the most common genes and DNA. Across this sample there are around 64,000 distinct CDR3 sequences, with about 10% seen only once. The ten largest clones capture 5% to 7% of the sample. The sequences come from whole blood, collected at baseline. These receptors were taken from an adult who was a healthcare worker with PCR-confirmed SARS-CoV-2 infection or an uninfected control (not recorded which).

This CDR3 is CASSQDPPGSSGNTIYF. The CDR3 DNA follows: TGCGCCAGCAGCCAAGATCCTCCAGGGAGCTCTGGAAACACCATATATTTT. The chain recombines TRBV4-1 with TRBJ1-3, with D possibly TRBD1 on 5 matching bases. The CDR3 runs to 17 residues. Germline V gives CDR1 MGHRA, CDR2 YSYEKL. V was cut by 0 bases and J by 0 bases, with 12 bases left in between.

Worth noting for this clonotype: A much more abundant neighbour one base away suggests this may be a read error. The chain carries TRBV2 and TRBJ2-2; 9 bases fit TRBD1. The germline V gene has CDR1 SNHLY and CDR2 FYNNEI. This CDR3 contains 15 residues. CDR3 sequence (DNA): TGTGCCAGCAGTCCATTACAGGGGGCCACCGAGGAGCTGTTTTTT. Its protein is CASSPLQGATEELFF.

This clonotype was detected ten times or more. The rearrangement uses TRBV5-1 and TRBJ2-7, with 15 bases matching TRBD2. Trimming removed 5 bases from V and 2 bases from J; junction bases left unmatched: 11. Germline values: CDR1 SGHRS, CDR2 YFSETQ. The CDR3 is 18 amino acids. The CDR3 spells CASRRGLAGGPRAYEQYF. DNA for the CDR3: TGCGCCAGCAGGCGGGGACTAGCGGGAGGCCCCCGGGCCTACGAGCAGTACTTC.

This clonotype was recorded at least ten times. The CDR3 protein is CASSPGGLAGDSEQFF. In DNA, the CDR3 is TGTGCCAGCAGCCCAGGCGGGCTAGCGGGAGATAGTGAGCAGTTCTTC. This chain uses TRBV5-4 with TRBJ2-1, with 10 positions matching TRBD2. The CDR3 sequence is 16 residues long. V lost 4 bases and J lost 9; bases outside the gene matches: 13. CDR1 and CDR2 from the germline V gene are SGHNT and YYREEE (reference sequence).

V gene TRBV12-5 combines with J gene TRBJ1-1; 9 bases line up with TRBD1. CDR1 and CDR2 from the germline V gene are LGHNT and FRNRAP. The length of the CDR3 is 14 residues. The V and J ends lost 9 bases and 5 bases, in that order; junction bases with no gene match: 10. The CDR3 is CASVPGQGDTEAFF. DNA for the CDR3: TGTGCTAGCGTTCCGGGACAGGGAGATACTGAAGCTTTCTTT.

This clonotype has only a few counts. The V call is TRBV29-1, the J call TRBJ2-2; D is perhaps TRBD1 or TRBD2 (5 bases each). CDR3 length: 14 residues. CDR1 SQVTM and CDR2 ANQGSEA come from the germline V gene. Trimming removed 5 bases at V and 3 bases at J, with 13 bases between. The CDR3 loop reads CSVRVLGDTGELFF. CDR3 DNA: TGCAGCGTTCGAGTCTTGGGGGACACCGGGGAGCTGTTTTTT.

Only one count was recorded for this clonotype. CDR3 residues: CASSLILGGIYTGELFF. Here the CDR3 DNA reads TGTGCCAGCAGTTTAATCCTGGGGGGGATCTACACCGGGGAGCTGTTTTTT. The chain combines TRBV12-3 or TRBV12-4 with TRBJ2-2, with TRBD2 identical over 7 bases. This CDR3 spans 17 amino acids. V lost 2 bases, J lost 3 bases, and 9 bases stayed unmatched.

The rearrangement links TRBV3-1 to TRBJ2-1; the D gene is possibly TRBD2 (5 bases). The CDR3 length is 14 residues. Per germline, CDR1 LGHDT and CDR2 YNNKEL (reference sequence). Trimming took 4 bases from V and 0 from J, leaving 7 bases between them. In DNA, the CDR3 is TGTGCCAGCAGCCTAACTAGCTCCTACAATGAGCAGTTCTTC. It encodes CASSLTSSYNEQFF.

This clonotype appeared a few times. This chain uses TRBV5-1 with TRBJ1-2; D perhaps matches TRBD1 (6 bases). This CDR3 has 14 amino acids. The V end lost 4 bases, the J end lost 4 bases, and 14 bases lay between the germline ends. Germline CDR1 SGHRS, CDR2 YFSETQ. The CDR3 region is CASSPDGGSYGYTF. CDR3 sequence (DNA): TGCGCCAGCAGCCCGGACGGGGGCAGCTATGGCTACACCTTC.

The V gene is TRBV12-3 or TRBV12-4, the J gene TRBJ2-1; TRBD2 matches at 8 bases. V lost 5 bases and J lost 4; bases outside the gene matches: 10. The CDR3 runs 16 residues. This chain's CDR3 is CASSPPLSGGYNEQFF. CDR3 sequence (DNA): TGTGCCAGCAGTCCACCCCTGAGCGGGGGATACAATGAGCAGTTCTTC.

This clonotype came up a few times. The chain combines TRBV7-6 with TRBJ2-1; D is uncertain. Trimming left V 4 bases short and J 0 bases short, with 16 bases between. CDR1 and CDR2 (germline): SGHVS, FNYEAQ. CDR3 length equals 17 residues. This chain's CDR3 is CASSSVNGWSSYNEQFF. CDR3 sequence (DNA): TGTGCCAGCAGCTCCGTAAATGGGTGGAGCTCCTACAATGAGCAGTTCTTC.

The sample holds many counts of this clonotype. V is TRBV29-1 and J is TRBJ1-4; perhaps TRBD1 as D (5 bases). V lost 2 bases and J 7 bases, leaving 14 bases between the germline ends. Germline CDR1 and CDR2: SQVTM and ANQGSEA. There are 14 residues in the CDR3. DNA of the CDR3: TGCAGCGTTGAATTTTCCGGGCAGGGTGAAAAACTGTTTTTT. This gives the protein CSVEFSGQGEKLFF. Full variable domain (rest looked up from reference TRBV29-1 and TRBJ1-4): SAVISQKPSRDICQRGTSLTIQCQVDSQVTMMFWYRQQPGQSLTLIATANQGSEATYESGFVIDKFPISRPNLTFSTLTVSNMSPEDSSIYLCSVEFSGQGEKLFFGSGTQLSVL.

This clonotype came up many times. The chain links TRBV7-8 to TRBJ1-4; 7 bases are a match to TRBD1. Germline V CDR1 and CDR2: SGHVS, FQNEAQ. The CDR3 is 19 residues long. J was trimmed by 5 bases and V by 2 bases; bases with no gene match: 17. The DNA for the CDR3 is TGTGCCAGCAGCTTATGGGGGTGGGCGACAGGGCCGTTGAATGAAAAACTGTTTTTT. This translates into CASSLWGWATGPLNEKLFF.

This sequence joins TRBV7-6 and TRBJ1-1; the D is unclear. Germline values: CDR1 SGHVS, CDR2 FNYEAQ. Trimming cost V 2 bases and J 7 bases, with 11 bases left between them. The CDR3 spans 13 residues. CDR3 in DNA: TGTGCCAGCAGCTTAAGCGTAGGCAGTGAAGCTTTCTTT. Protein product: CASSLSVGSEAFF.

As concerns this clonotype: Germline and junction disagree at one end, which may indicate a read error. The V call is TRBV9, the J call TRBJ2-3; 12 bases align to TRBD2. In germline, CDR1 is SGDLS, CDR2 YYNGEE. The CDR3 spans 15 residues. The CDR3 reads CASTVLAGGSDTQYF. In DNA form, the CDR3 reads TGTGCCAGCACCGTACTAGCGGGGGGTTCTGATACGCAGTATTTT.

This clonotype was seen repeatedly, ten times or more. DNA for the CDR3: TGTGCCAGCAGTAACGACGAGACCGATACGCAGTATTTT. It codes for CASSNDETDTQYF. V gene TRBV6-4 combines with J gene TRBJ2-3; unclear D gene. V lost 5 bases to trimming and J lost 6 bases, with 12 bases between them. Germline V gives CDR1 MRHNA, CDR2 SNTAGT. The CDR3 runs to 13 residues.

This clonotype was observed at least ten times. This rearrangement joins TRBV6-4 to TRBJ2-1; D is unclear. The germline V gene encodes CDR1 MRHNA and CDR2 SNTAGT. Between the trimmed V and J ends, which lost 0 bases and 5 bases, there was a span of 5 bases. This CDR3 region has 13 residues. The CDR3: CASSDSSHNEQFF. The CDR3 DNA reads as TGTGCCAGCAGTGACTCGTCGCACAATGAGCAGTTCTTC.

Only a few counts were recorded for this clonotype. This chain connects TRBV11-2 to TRBJ2-1, with D possibly TRBD2 on 5 matching bases. CDR1 and CDR2 (germline): SGHAT, FQNNGV. This CDR3 has 15 amino acids. V lost 5 bases, J lost 0 bases, and 11 bases lay in between. The CDR3 DNA follows: TGTGCCAGCAGCCTAATACTAGTCTCCTACAATGAGCAGTTCTTC. This translates into CASSLILVSYNEQFF.

This clonotype was seen many times. The chain uses TRBV27 and TRBJ1-2, with D perhaps TRBD1 (6 bases). Trimming stripped 6 bases from V and 4 bases from J, with 12 bases between. Germline values: CDR1 MNHEY, CDR2 SMNVEV (reference sequence). The CDR3 totals 13 residues. The CDR3 DNA reads TGTGCCAGCAGCGGACAGCCCACCTATGGCTACACCTTC. Amino acids: CASSGQPTYGYTF.